This TCR beta chain stems from a study of T cells expressing NK-cell markers. Overall study: The authors derived TCR beta repertoires from sorted CD3+CD56+NKG2C+, CD3+CD56+NKG2C- and CD3+CD56-NKG2C+ T cells. Seven of the eight sequenced donors were HCMV-seropositive; one was seronegative.

Study observations and caveats: Whether expanded NKG2C+ T cell clones were HCMV-specific remained unclear.

What made the TCR beta cDNA was 5'RACE template switching with UMIs. Following a re-call of the 5' RACE reads, TCRdb has one entry per CDR3 protein and lacks DNA. This repertoire includes 250,000 to 300,000 distinct CDR3 sequences. Looked up from germline, CDR1 is SGHDT and CDR2 is YYEEEE. The CDR3 consists of 15 residues. In the case of this clonotype: The antigen remains undetermined.

Sequencing used blood T cells: a sorted CD56 or NKG2C T cell subset, CD4+ or CD8+ T cells, or bulk PBMC T cells (not recorded which). The rearrangement joins TRBV5-6 to TRBJ1-6. The receptor was derived from a man between 18 and 29 years old in good health. The CDR3 loop is CASSLFGSHNSPLHF.